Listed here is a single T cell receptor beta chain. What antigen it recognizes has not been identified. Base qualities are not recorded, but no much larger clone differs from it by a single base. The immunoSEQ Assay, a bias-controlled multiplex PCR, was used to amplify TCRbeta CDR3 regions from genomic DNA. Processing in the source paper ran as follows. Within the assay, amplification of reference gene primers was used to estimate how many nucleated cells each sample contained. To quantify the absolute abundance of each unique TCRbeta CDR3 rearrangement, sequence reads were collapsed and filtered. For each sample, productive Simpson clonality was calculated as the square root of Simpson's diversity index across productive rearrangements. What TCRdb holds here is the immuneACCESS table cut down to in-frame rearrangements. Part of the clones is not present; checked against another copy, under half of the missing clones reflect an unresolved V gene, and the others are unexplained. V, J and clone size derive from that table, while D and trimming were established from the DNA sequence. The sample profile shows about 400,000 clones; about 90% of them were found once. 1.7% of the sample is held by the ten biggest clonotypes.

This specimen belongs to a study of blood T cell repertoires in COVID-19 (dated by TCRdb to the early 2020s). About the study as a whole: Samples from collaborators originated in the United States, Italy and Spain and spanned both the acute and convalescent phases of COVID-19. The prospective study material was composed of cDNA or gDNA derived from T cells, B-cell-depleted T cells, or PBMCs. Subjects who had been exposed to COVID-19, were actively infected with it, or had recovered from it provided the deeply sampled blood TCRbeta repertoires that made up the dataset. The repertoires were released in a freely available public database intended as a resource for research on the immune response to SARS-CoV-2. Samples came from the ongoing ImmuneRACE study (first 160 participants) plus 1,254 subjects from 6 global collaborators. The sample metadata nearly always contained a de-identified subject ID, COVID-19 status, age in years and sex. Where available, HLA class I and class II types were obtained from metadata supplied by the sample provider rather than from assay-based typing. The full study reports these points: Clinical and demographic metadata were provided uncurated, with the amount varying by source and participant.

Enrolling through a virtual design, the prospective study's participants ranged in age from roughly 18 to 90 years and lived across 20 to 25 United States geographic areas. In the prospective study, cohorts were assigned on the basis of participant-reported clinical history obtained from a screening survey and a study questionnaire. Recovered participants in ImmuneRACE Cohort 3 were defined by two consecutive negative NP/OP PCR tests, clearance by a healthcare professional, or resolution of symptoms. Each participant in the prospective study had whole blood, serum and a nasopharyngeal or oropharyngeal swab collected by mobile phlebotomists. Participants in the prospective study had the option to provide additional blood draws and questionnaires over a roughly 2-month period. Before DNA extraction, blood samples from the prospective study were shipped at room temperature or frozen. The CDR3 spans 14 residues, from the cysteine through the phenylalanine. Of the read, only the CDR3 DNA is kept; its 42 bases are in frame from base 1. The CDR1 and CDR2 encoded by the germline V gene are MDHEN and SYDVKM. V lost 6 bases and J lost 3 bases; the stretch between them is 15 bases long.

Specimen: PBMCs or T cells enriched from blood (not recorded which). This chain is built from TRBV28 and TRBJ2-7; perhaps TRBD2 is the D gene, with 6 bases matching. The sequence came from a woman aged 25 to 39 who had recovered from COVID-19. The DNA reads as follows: TGTGCCAGCAGCTATGGGACCGGGGGCTACGAGCAGTACTTC. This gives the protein CASSYGTGGYEQYF.